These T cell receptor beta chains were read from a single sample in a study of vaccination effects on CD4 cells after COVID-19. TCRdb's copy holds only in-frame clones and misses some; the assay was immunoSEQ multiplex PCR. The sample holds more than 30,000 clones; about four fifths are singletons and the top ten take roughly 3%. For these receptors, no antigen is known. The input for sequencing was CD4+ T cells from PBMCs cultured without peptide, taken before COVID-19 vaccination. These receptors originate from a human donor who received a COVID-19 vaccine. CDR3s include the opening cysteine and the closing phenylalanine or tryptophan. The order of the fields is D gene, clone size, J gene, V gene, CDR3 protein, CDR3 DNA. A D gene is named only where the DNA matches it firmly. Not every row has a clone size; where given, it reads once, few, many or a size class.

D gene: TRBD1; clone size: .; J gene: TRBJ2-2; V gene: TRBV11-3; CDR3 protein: CASSRWSAGGNTGELFF; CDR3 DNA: TGTGCCAGCAGCCGATGGTCGGCAGGGGGCAACACCGGGGAGCTGTTTTTT
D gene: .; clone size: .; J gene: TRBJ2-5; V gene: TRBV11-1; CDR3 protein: CASRLGQETQYF; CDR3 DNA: TGTGCCAGCAGACTTGGGCAAGAGACCCAGTACTTC
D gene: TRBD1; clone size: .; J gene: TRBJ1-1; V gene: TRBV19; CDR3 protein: CASSPGTAYSFGTEAFF; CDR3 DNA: TGTGCCAGTAGCCCTGGGACAGCGTACTCCTTCGGCACTGAAGCTTTCTTT
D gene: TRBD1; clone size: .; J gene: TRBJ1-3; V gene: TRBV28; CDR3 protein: CASGGPGQQYSGNTIYF; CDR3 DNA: TGTGCCAGCGGGGGCCCGGGACAGCAATACTCTGGAAACACCATATATTTT
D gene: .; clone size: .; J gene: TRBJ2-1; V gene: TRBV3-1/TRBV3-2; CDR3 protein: CASSQRRGGTYNEQFF; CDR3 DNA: TGTGCCAGCAGCCAACGTCGTGGGGGGACTTACAATGAGCAGTTCTTC
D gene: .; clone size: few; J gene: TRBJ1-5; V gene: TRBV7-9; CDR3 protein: CASSLDQNQPQHF; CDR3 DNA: TGTGCCAGCAGCTTAGATCAGAATCAGCCCCAGCATTTT
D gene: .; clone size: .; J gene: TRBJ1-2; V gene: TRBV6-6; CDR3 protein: CASSLGGPRIGYTF; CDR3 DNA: TGTGCCAGCAGTTTGGGAGGACCTAGGATCGGCTACACCTTC
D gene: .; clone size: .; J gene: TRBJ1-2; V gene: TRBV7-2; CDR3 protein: CASSLARRASLYGYTF; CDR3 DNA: TGTGCCAGCAGCTTAGCACGGAGGGCCTCCCTCTATGGCTACACCTTC
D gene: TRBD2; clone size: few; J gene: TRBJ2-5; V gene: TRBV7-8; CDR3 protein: CASSLRERGMQETQYF; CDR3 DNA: TGTGCCAGCAGCTTGAGGGAGCGGGGGATGCAAGAGACCCAGTACTTC
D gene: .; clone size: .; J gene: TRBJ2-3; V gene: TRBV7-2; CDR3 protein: CASSLGSGTGNTQYF; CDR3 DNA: TGTGCCAGCAGCTTAGGTAGCGGGACAGGGAATACGCAGTATTTT
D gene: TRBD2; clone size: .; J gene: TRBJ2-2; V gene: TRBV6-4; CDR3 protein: CASSAAGGLNGELFF; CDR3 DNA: TGTGCCAGCAGTGCGGCGGGGGGCTTGAACGGGGAGCTGTTTTTT
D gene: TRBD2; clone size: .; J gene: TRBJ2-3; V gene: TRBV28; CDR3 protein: CASSPRLAGTDTQYF; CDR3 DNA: TGTGCCAGCAGTCCCCGACTAGCCGGCACAGATACGCAGTATTTT
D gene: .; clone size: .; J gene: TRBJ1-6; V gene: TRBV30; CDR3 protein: CAWSVTGTHSPLHF; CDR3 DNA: TGTGCCTGGAGTGTTACCGGGACTCATTCACCCCTCCACTTT